Listed below are T cell receptor beta chains from one sample, sequenced in a study of blood T cell repertoires in COVID-19. Only in-frame clones appear in the TCRdb table, and some are missing; sequencing was by immunoSEQ multiplex PCR. Of 110,000 to 150,000 clones listed, approximately 90% are singletons. Material: peripheral blood. All receptors derive from a woman aged 40-49 years with acute or convalescent COVID-19. CDR3s include the opening cysteine and the closing phenylalanine or tryptophan. The D gene is left open where the match is weak. Clone size, where shown, is once, few, many, or a class for clones that have expanded.

15 | TRBJ2-2 | TRBV28 | - | - | CASSFGDSFTGELFF | TGTGCCAGCAGTTTCGGCGACAGTTTCACCGGGGAGCTGTTTTTT
13 | TRBJ1-2 | TRBV11-2 | - | - | CASNHGGFYGYTF | TGTGCCAGCAACCACGGGGGGTTCTATGGCTACACCTTC
13 | TRBJ2-7 | TRBV2 | - | - | CASGEVPSYEQYF | TGTGCCAGCGGCGAGGTGCCCTCCTACGAGCAGTACTTC
16 | TRBJ2-7 | TRBV28 | - | TRBD1 | CASRPNRGASSYEQYF | TGTGCCAGCAGACCAAACAGGGGAGCAAGCTCCTACGAGCAGTACTTC
16 | TRBJ1-1 | TRBV7-2 | - | - | CASSLAGGLVVVEAFF | TGTGCCAGCAGCTTAGCCGGGGGGTTGGTGGTTGTTGAAGCTTTCTTT
17 | TRBJ1-1 | TRBV9 | - | - | CASSVGSGGRVNTEAFF | TGTGCCAGCAGCGTAGGCTCTGGGGGCAGGGTGAACACTGAAGCTTTCTTT
15 | TRBJ2-3 | TRBV18 | once | TRBD2 | CASSPTLAGTDTQYF | TGTGCCAGCTCCCCAACACTAGCGGGCACAGATACGCAGTATTTT
14 | TRBJ1-1 | TRBV30 | - | TRBD1 | CAWSTGGLNTEAFF | TGTGCCTGGAGTACAGGGGGCTTGAACACTGAAGCTTTCTTT
13 | TRBJ1-2 | TRBV27 | - | - | CASRNIMGDGYTF | TGTGCCAGCAGGAACATTATGGGCGATGGCTACACCTTC
14 | TRBJ1-4 | TRBV28 | - | - | CASSLTPGGEKLFF | TGTGCCAGCAGTTTAACCCCAGGTGGCGAAAAACTGTTTTTT
15 | TRBJ1-2 | TRBV5-5 | - | - | CASSLGPSPDYGYTF | TGTGCCAGCAGCTTGGGTCCGTCCCCCGACTATGGCTACACCTTC
13 | TRBJ1-2 | TRBV7-3 | - | - | CASSPDRNYGYTF | TGTGCCAGCAGCCCTGACAGGAACTATGGCTACACCTTC
17 | TRBJ1-2 | TRBV7-2 | - | TRBD1 | CASSVGGQGVRTYGYTF | TGTGCCAGCAGCGTAGGGGGACAGGGGGTTCGAACCTATGGCTACACCTTC
15 | TRBJ1-6 | TRBV27 | - | TRBD1 | CASSADRGPNSPLHF | TGTGCCAGCAGTGCCGACAGGGGCCCTAATTCACCCCTCCACTTT
15 | TRBJ1-1 | TRBV4-2 | few | - | CASSLGEGLNTEAFF | TGTGCCAGCAGCCTCGGGGAGGGTCTGAACACTGAAGCTTTCTTT
15 | TRBJ1-2 | TRBV23-1 | - | TRBD1 | CASSHQGQVQSGYTF | TGCGCCAGCAGTCATCAGGGACAGGTGCAGTCTGGCTACACCTTC
13 | TRBJ2-1 | TRBV19 | - | TRBD2 | CASSIGTIGEQFF | TGTGCCAGTAGTATCGGGACTATCGGCGAGCAGTTCTTC
15 | TRBJ1-1 | TRBV19 | - | - | CASSISGVVNTEAFF | TGTGCCAGTAGTATTAGCGGGGTCGTGAACACTGAAGCTTTCTTT
13 | TRBJ1-2 | TRBV27 | - | TRBD1 | CASSPTGFLGYTF | TGTGCCAGCAGCCCGACAGGGTTTCTGGGCTACACCTTC
15 | TRBJ2-3 | TRBV6-4 | - | TRBD1 | CASSDETGGADTQYF | TGTGCCAGCAGTGACGAAACAGGGGGCGCAGATACGCAGTATTTT
15 | TRBJ1-2 | TRBV4-1 | - | - | CASSPSTGLSYGYTF | TGCGCCAGCAGCCCCTCTACAGGGTTGAGCTATGGCTACACCTTC
12 | TRBJ1-1 | TRBV11-2 | - | - | CASSPLNTEAFF | TGTGCCAGCAGCCCCTTGAACACTGAAGCTTTCTTT
11 | TRBJ1-1 | TRBV6-2/TRBV6-3 | few | - | CASTYAREAFF | TGTGCCAGCACTTACGCGCGTGAAGCTTTCTTT
13 | TRBJ2-7 | TRBV13 | - | - | CASTGESDYEQYF | TGTGCCAGCACAGGGGAAAGCGACTACGAGCAGTACTTC
14 | TRBJ2-7 | TRBV18 | - | TRBD1 | CASRFGTGDYEQYF | TGTGCCAGCAGGTTTGGGACAGGGGATTACGAGCAGTACTTC
15 | TRBJ2-3 | TRBV4-3 | - | - | CASSQLGGSGDTQYF | TGCGCCAGCAGCCAACTTGGGGGGTCGGGAGATACGCAGTATTTT
16 | TRBJ2-7 | TRBV5-3 | - | TRBD1 | CARSHMEGQGGSEQYF | TGTGCCAGAAGCCACATGGAGGGACAGGGGGGTTCCGAGCAGTACTTC
17 | TRBJ1-1 | TRBV5-1 | - | - | CASSLAPGSRGNTEAFF | TGCGCCAGCAGCTTGGCCCCGGGGAGTCGGGGGAACACTGAAGCTTTCTTT
15 | TRBJ2-7 | TRBV9 | - | TRBD1 | CASSVRTGEGYEQYF | TGTGCCAGCAGCGTGAGGACAGGGGAGGGCTACGAGCAGTACTTC
12 | TRBJ1-2 | TRBV7-9 | - | - | CASSLGSGGYTF | TGTGCCAGCAGCTTGGGCAGTGGGGGCTACACCTTC
13 | TRBJ1-1 | TRBV24-1 | - | TRBD1 | CATSVSGGSEAFF | TGTGCCACCAGTGTCTCAGGGGGTTCTGAAGCTTTCTTT
18 | TRBJ2-7 | TRBV7-9 | - | TRBD2 | CASSSPGLAGISPYEQYF | TGTGCCAGCAGCTCCCCGGGACTAGCGGGAATTTCACCATACGAGCAGTACTTC
17 | TRBJ2-3 | TRBV5-6 | - | - | CASSRVFPGLTTDTQYF | TGTGCCAGCAGCAGGGTCTTCCCGGGACTTACCACAGATACGCAGTATTTT
12 | TRBJ1-1 | TRBV12-3/TRBV12-4 | - | TRBD1 | CASRSTGGRAFF | TGTGCCAGCAGATCGACAGGGGGCCGTGCTTTCTTT
16 | TRBJ2-1 | TRBV9 | - | TRBD1 | CASSPRYRGDGNEQFF | TGTGCCAGCAGCCCACGGTACAGGGGAGATGGCAATGAGCAGTTCTTC
16 | TRBJ2-1 | TRBV19 | - | TRBD2 | CASSILLLAGDNEQFF | TGTGCCAGTAGTATACTTTTGCTAGCGGGTGACAATGAGCAGTTCTTC
14 | TRBJ2-7 | TRBV5-1 | - | TRBD1 | CASSPGQGRHEQYF | TGCGCCAGCAGCCCCGGACAGGGAAGGCACGAGCAGTACTTC
14 | TRBJ1-3 | TRBV6-5 | - | TRBD1 | CASSYGTVGNTIYF | TGTGCCAGCAGTTACGGGACAGTTGGAAACACCATATATTTT
15 | TRBJ1-3 | TRBV30 | few | - | CAWSPIMEVGDTIYF | TGTGCCTGGAGTCCGATCATGGAAGTGGGAGACACCATATATTTT
16 | TRBJ1-5 | TRBV28 | - | - | CASSKIGGLGNQPQHF | TGTGCCAGCAGCAAAATAGGAGGTCTGGGCAATCAGCCCCAGCATTTT
15 | TRBJ1-1 | TRBV5-1 | - | TRBD1 | CASSLGQGGKTEAFF | TGCGCCAGCAGCTTGGGACAGGGGGGTAAAACTGAAGCTTTCTTT
14 | TRBJ1-1 | TRBV3-1/TRBV3-2 | - | TRBD1 | CASSQRDRGTEAFF | TGTGCCAGCAGCCAGCGGGACAGGGGAACTGAAGCTTTCTTT
14 | TRBJ2-5 | TRBV19 | - | - | CASSIAGIQETQYF | TGTGCCAGTAGTATCGCAGGGATCCAAGAGACCCAGTACTTC
16 | TRBJ1-2 | TRBV5-6 | - | - | CASSSTGKRANYGYTF | TGTGCCAGCAGCTCGACGGGGAAGAGAGCTAACTATGGCTACACCTTC
13 | TRBJ2-7 | TRBV10-3 | few | - | CAISESGLYEQYF | TGTGCCATCAGTGAGTCTGGGCTCTACGAGCAGTACTTC
14 | TRBJ2-7 | TRBV7-2 | - | TRBD1 | CASSPVQGDYEQYF | TGTGCCAGCAGCCCCGTCCAGGGGGATTACGAGCAGTACTTC
12 | TRBJ1-2 | TRBV19 | - | - | CASSLPVYGYTF | TGTGCCAGTAGTTTGCCGGTCTATGGCTACACCTTC
19 | TRBJ2-2 | TRBV7-3 | - | TRBD2 | CASSLQPSLAGGSTGELFF | TGTGCCAGCAGCTTACAGCCCTCACTAGCGGGGGGCTCCACCGGGGAGCTGTTTTTT
14 | TRBJ1-5 | TRBV4-2 | - | - | CASSHLEGGQPQHF | TGTGCCAGCAGCCACCTCGAAGGAGGCCAGCCCCAGCATTTT